The sequence of this TCR beta chain was determined in a study of blood T cell repertoires in COVID-19. Looked up from germline, CDR1 is LGHDT and CDR2 is YNNKEL (reference sequence). The CDR3 has 14 amino acids. V lost 3 bases to trimming and J lost 7 bases; unmatched junction nucleotides: 7. Profiling relied on immunoSEQ multiplex PCR, and the TCRdb table lists in-frame clones only, not all of them. The table includes a few hundred thousand clones, more than 75% detected once. The chain is built from TRBV3-1 (or the pseudogene TRBV3-2) and TRBJ1-2; 8 bases line up with TRBD1. The specimen sequenced was peripheral blood. The clonotype was recovered from a man aged 50 or older with acute or convalescent COVID-19. The CDR3 bases are TGTGCCAGCAGCCAGGTCCAGGGGGCAGCTGGCTACACCTTC. Residues: CASSQVQGAAGYTF.